The clone carrying this T cell receptor beta chain was detected only once. Its matching antigen is unknown. PCR employed 60 Vbeta and 13 Jbeta primers. TCRdb keeps only in-frame clones here, not all; method: immunoSEQ multiplex PCR. The sample lists about 90,000 clones; approximately 84% were seen once. The sample is drawn from a study of cytomegalovirus exposure and HLA in healthy donors. Per germline, CDR1 SEHNR and CDR2 FQNEAQ (reference sequence). The V gene lost 4 bases and the J gene lost 3 bases, with 15 bases spanning the gap. The CDR3 spans 15 residues. Study-wide results and caveats: Looking again later, the authors saw that most CMV-associated TCR beta chains seemed HLA-restricted.

The chain recombines TRBV7-9 with TRBJ1-2; D is possibly TRBD1 (5 bases). The sample taken for sequencing was PBMCs. The origin of this receptor is a man aged 18 to 29 in good health and CMV-seronegative. DNA of the CDR3: TGTGCCAGCAGCTACCCGAATGTAGGGGACTATGGCTACACCTTC. Encoded protein: CASSYPNVGDYGYTF. The full variable domain, completed using reference TRBV7-9 and TRBJ1-2, is DTGVSQNPRHKITKRGQNVTFRCDPISEHNRLYWYRQTLGQGPEFLTYFQNEAQLEKSRLLSDRFSAERPKGSFSTLEIQRTEQGDSAMYLCASSYPNVGDYGYTFGSGTRLTVV.